The 20 T cell receptor beta chains reported below all come from one sample, sequenced in a study of STAT3 mutations in large granular lymphocyte leukemia. Broader study findings: Every T-cell large granular lymphocyte leukemia patient had at least one immunodominant TCR beta clonotype.

No antigens are known for them. TCRdb keeps only in-frame clones here, not all; method: immunoSEQ multiplex PCR. Among approximately 8,200 clones listed, around nine tenths were seen once. Source material: peripheral blood mononuclear cells. These receptors were taken from a man older than 75 with T-cell large granular lymphocyte leukemia. Some clones in this sample may be carry-over from other donors' samples.

The chain recombines TRBV4-3 with TRBJ2-3, with D possibly TRBD2 on 6 matching bases. Germline-derived CDR1 and CDR2 are LGHNA and YSLEER. CDR3 length: 14 residues. The V end was cut by 1 base, the J end by 2 bases, with 7 bases between. CDR3 region: CASSQGTITDTQYF. The CDR3 nucleotides read TGCGCCAGCAGCCAAGGGACTATCACAGATACGCAGTATTTT.

J is TRBJ2-7 and V is TRBV7-3; 9 bases map to TRBD1. With 3 bases clipped from V and 7 bases from J, the junction kept 4 bases outside the gene matches. CDR3 size: 13 residues. The germline V gene encodes CDR1 SGHTA and CDR2 FQGTGA. CDR3 DNA sequence: TGTGCCAGCAGCTTCGGACAGGGGTTTGAGCAGTACTTC. It is translated as CASSFGQGFEQYF.

The chain recombines TRBV6-6 with TRBJ1-2; D gene unclear. Germline CDR1 and CDR2: MNHNY and SVGAGI (reference sequence). V shed 4 bases and J shed 6 bases, with 12 bases lying between them. CDR3 size: 13 residues. DNA of the CDR3: TGTGCCAGCAGTTGGTTAGAACATGATGGCTACACCTTC. Its protein is CASSWLEHDGYTF.

This chain links TRBV30 with TRBJ1-4, with 7 bases matching TRBD1. Germline trimming cut 0 bases from V and 2 bases from J; bases unmatched to any gene: 3. Germline V gene data show CDR1 as GTSNPN and CDR2 as SVGIG (reference sequence). This CDR3 comprises 15 residues. CDR3: CAWSVPRGTNEKLFF. In nucleotides, the CDR3 is TGTGCCTGGAGTGTACCCAGGGGGACTAATGAAAAACTGTTTTTT.

The rearrangement uses TRBV6-5 and TRBJ2-7; 12 bases match TRBD1. Germline loops: CDR1 MNHEY, CDR2 SVGAGI. CDR3 length: 13 residues. J gave up 2 bases and V 10 bases, and 3 bases lay outside the gene matches. The CDR3, as DNA: TGTGCCACCGGGACAGGGGGCCCCTACGAGCAGTACTTC. Protein product: CATGTGGPYEQYF.

The V call is TRBV5-1, the J call TRBJ2-3; 7 nucleotides match TRBD2. V lost 7 bases to trimming and J lost 0 bases; unmatched junction nucleotides: 5. CDR1 SGHRS and CDR2 YFSETQ come from the germline V gene. This CDR3 spans 14 amino acids. In DNA form, the CDR3 reads TGCGCCAGCCTAGCGGACACTAGCACAGATACGCAGTATTTT. It is translated as CASLADTSTDTQYF.

The gene calls are TRBV7-9 and TRBJ2-2; 11 bases line up with TRBD2. CDR1 is SEHNR, CDR2 FQNEAQ, per germline (reference sequence). Trimming removed 1 base from V and 4 bases from J; junction bases left unmatched: 5. The CDR3 consists of 17 residues. This CDR3 reads CASSLGLAGTLTGELFF. CDR3 nucleotide sequence: TGTGCCAGCAGCTTAGGACTAGCGGGGACTCTCACCGGGGAGCTGTTTTTT. The complete variable domain, with remaining parts taken from reference TRBV7-9 and TRBJ2-2, reads DTGVSQNPRHKITKRGQNVTFRCDPISEHNRLYWYRQTLGQGPEFLTYFQNEAQLEKSRLLSDRFSAERPKGSFSTLEIQRTEQGDSAMYLCASSLGLAGTLTGELFFGEGSRLTVL.

This sequence joins TRBV5-1 and TRBJ1-3; 10 nucleotides line up with TRBD1. From germline, CDR1 is SGHRS and CDR2 YFSETQ. The V segment lost 4 bases and the J segment 3 bases; nucleotides outside the gene matches: 7. This CDR3 has 16 residues. The chain's CDR3 is CASSTRGQGFGNTIYF. Here the CDR3 DNA reads TGCGCCAGCAGCACCCGGGGACAGGGGTTTGGAAACACCATATATTTT.

Remarks on this clone: Within the sample, other DNA sequences also encode this same CDR3. CDR3 amino acids: CASSPGQTYGYTF. The CDR3 DNA reads as TGTGCCAGCTCCCCTGGACAGACCTATGGCTACACCTTC. This rearrangement joins TRBV18 to TRBJ1-2, with D possibly matching TRBD1 (6 bases). V shed 6 bases and J shed 4 bases, with 12 bases lying between them. CDR1 KGHSH and CDR2 LQKENI come from the germline V gene. CDR3 size: 13 residues.

This clone occurred a few times. The rearrangement joins TRBV27 to TRBJ1-2; 7 bases are a match to TRBD1. CDR1 is MNHEY, CDR2 SMNVEV, per germline (reference sequence). V gave up 3 bases and J gave up 0 bases; unmatched junction bases: 13. This CDR3 region has 18 residues. This chain's CDR3 is CASSLTGTATSTNYGYTF. The DNA for the CDR3 is TGTGCCAGCAGTTTGACCGGGACAGCTACATCGACTAACTATGGCTACACCTTC.

The chain combines TRBV6-5 with TRBJ1-5; TRBD1 matches at 7 bases. Per the germline V gene, CDR1 is MNHEY and CDR2 is SVGAGI. The CDR3 is made up of 15 amino acids. V trimming: 0 bases; J trimming: 7 bases; junction bases outside the gene matches: 6. In DNA form, the CDR3 reads TGTGCCAGCAGTTACTCGGCAGGGGGTCAGCAGCCCCAGCATTTT. This sequence encodes CASSYSAGGQQPQHF.

The chain employs TRBV4-2 and TRBJ1-1; D gene ambiguous. Germline CDR1 LGHNA, CDR2 YNFKEQ. The germline V and J ends were trimmed by 0 bases and 4 bases, with 15 bases remaining between them. The CDR3 consists of 16 residues. CDR3 sequence (DNA): TGTGCCAGCAGCCAAGATCTTTCGTCAGGTGGCACTGAAGCTTTCTTT. Protein sequence: CASSQDLSSGGTEAFF.

V usage is TRBV5-6 and J usage is TRBJ2-7; 8 bases are shared with TRBD1. The CDR3 is 15 amino acids. V gave up 2 bases and J gave up 1 base; unmatched junction bases: 5. Germline V gene lookup returns CDR1 SGHDT and CDR2 YYEEEE. CDR3: CASSFGQGSSYEQYF. CDR3 in DNA: TGTGCCAGCAGCTTTGGACAGGGATCTTCCTACGAGCAGTACTTC.

This chain links TRBV18 with TRBJ2-5, with D possibly TRBD2 on 5 matching bases. Germline V CDR1 and CDR2: KGHSH, LQKENI. The length of the CDR3 is 13 residues. V lost 2 bases to trimming and J lost 7 bases, with 11 bases between them. Here the CDR3 DNA reads TGTGCCAGCTCACCAGAGGGAGAGATGACCCAGTACTTC. Translation: CASSPEGEMTQYF.

The gene calls are TRBV25-1 and TRBJ2-5; D is unresolved. Germline CDR1 is MGHDK and CDR2 is SYGVNS. Trimming took 1 base from V and 10 from J, leaving 4 bases between them. The CDR3 length is 10 residues. CDR3 amino acids: CASSELVQYF. As DNA, the CDR3 is TGTGCCAGCAGTGAATTGGTCCAGTACTTC.

The gene calls are TRBV18 and TRBJ2-3; D unresolved. V lost 0 bases to trimming and J lost 2 bases, with 6 bases between them. This CDR3 has 14 residues. The germline CDR1 and CDR2 sequences are KGHSH and LQKENI. CDR3 sequence (DNA): TGTGCCAGCTCACCACCGGGATCCACAGATACGCAGTATTTT. This translates into CASSPPGSTDTQYF.

The V gene is TRBV5-1, the J gene TRBJ2-1; 15 bases fit TRBD2. The CDR3 consists of 15 residues. Trimming took 3 bases from V and 15 from J; bases not matched to a gene: 10. Per the germline V gene, CDR1 is SGHRS and CDR2 is YFSETQ. The CDR3 bases are TGCGCCAGCAGCTCGGAACCCGGGACTAGCGGGGGGAGGTTCTTC. Amino acids: CASSSEPGTSGGRFF.

The chain carries TRBV6-1 and TRBJ1-6; the D is unclear. The CDR3 is 20 amino acids. Looked up from germline, CDR1 is MNHNS and CDR2 is SASEGT. Trimming left V 1 base short and J 0 bases short, with 19 bases between. Here the CDR3 reads CASSEGAGVGFFSYNSPLHF. For the CDR3, the DNA is TGTGCCAGCAGTGAAGGAGCTGGGGTGGGGTTCTTCTCCTATAATTCACCCCTCCACTTT.

The J gene is TRBJ1-5, the V gene TRBV12-5; D remains ambiguous. Germline values: CDR1 LGHNT, CDR2 FRNRAP. V lost 6 bases, J lost 3 bases, and 15 bases lay in between. The CDR3 contains 15 residues. CDR3 nucleotides: TGTGCTAGTGGCCTGGCGCTAGGCAACAATCAGCCCCAGCATTTT. This sequence encodes CASGLALGNNQPQHF.

The chain links TRBV18 to TRBJ1-4; a possible D gene is TRBD1 (5 bases). CDR3 size: 15 residues. Trimming stripped 3 bases from V and 8 bases from J, with 16 bases between. Germline V gene lookup returns CDR1 KGHSH and CDR2 LQKENI. CDR3: CASSPRGGAREKLFF. In nucleotides, the CDR3 is TGTGCCAGCTCACCCCGGGGAGGGGCAAGGGAAAAACTGTTTTTT.